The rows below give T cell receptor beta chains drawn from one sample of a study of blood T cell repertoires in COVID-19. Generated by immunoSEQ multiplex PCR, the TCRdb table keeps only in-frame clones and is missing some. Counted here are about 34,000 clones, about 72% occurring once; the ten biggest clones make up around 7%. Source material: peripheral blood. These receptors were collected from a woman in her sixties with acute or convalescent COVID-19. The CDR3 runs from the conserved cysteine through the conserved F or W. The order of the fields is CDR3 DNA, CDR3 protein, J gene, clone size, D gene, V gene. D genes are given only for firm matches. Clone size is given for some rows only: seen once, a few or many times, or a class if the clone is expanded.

TGTGCCAGCAGTTGGAGGGGACTCTTGAGCACAGATACGCAGTATTTT	CASSWRGLLSTDTQYF	TRBJ2-3	-	-	TRBV21-1
TGTGCCAGTAGAAGACAGGCGGATGACTCACCCCTCCACTTT	CASRRQADDSPLHF	TRBJ1-6	-	-	TRBV19
TGTGCCAGCAGTCCCAGGGTTACCTACGAGCAGTACTTC	CASSPRVTYEQYF	TRBJ2-7	-	-	TRBV12-3/TRBV12-4
TGTGCCTGGAGTACCCCTATCTCGGCTTTCTTT	CAWSTPISAFF	TRBJ1-1	-	-	TRBV30
TGCGCCAGCAGCTTGGGGGGGACAGCTATGAACACTGAAGCTTTCTTT	CASSLGGTAMNTEAFF	TRBJ1-1	-	TRBD1	TRBV5-1
TGTGCCAGCAGCCCGGAGATGGACAGGGGAGCGGAAAAACTGTTTTTT	CASSPEMDRGAEKLFF	TRBJ1-4	-	TRBD1	TRBV5-6
TGTGCCAGCAGCTTAACAGCCAACAATGAGCAGTTCTTC	CASSLTANNEQFF	TRBJ2-1	-	-	TRBV13
TGCGCCAGCAGCTTGGACAGGACGGTAGATACGCAGTATTTT	CASSLDRTVDTQYF	TRBJ2-3	-	-	TRBV5-1
TGTGCCAGCAGCCACCCCGGGAAAGAAGAGACCCAGTACTTC	CASSHPGKEETQYF	TRBJ2-5	-	-	TRBV7-6
TGTGCCAGCAGCTTTACGGCAGGGGGCCACGAGCAGTACTTC	CASSFTAGGHEQYF	TRBJ2-7	once	TRBD1	TRBV11-1
TGTGCCAGCAGCTTGGGGCATGATAGCAATCAGCCCCAGCATTTT	CASSLGHDSNQPQHF	TRBJ1-5	few	-	TRBV5-5
TGTGCCTGGAGTCCCATCGGGACTTCCAATCAGCCCCAGCATTTT	CAWSPIGTSNQPQHF	TRBJ1-5	-	-	TRBV30
TGCGCCAGCAGCCAAGTCCTTTTTCGACAGGGAGCTAACACCGGGGAGCTGTTTTTT	CASSQVLFRQGANTGELFF	TRBJ2-2	-	TRBD1	TRBV4-1
TGTGCCAGCTCCGAGTCGTCTAATGAAAAACTGTTTTTT	CASSESSNEKLFF	TRBJ1-4	-	-	TRBV18
TGTGCCAGTAGTAGGGCGGGGATAACTGAAGCTTTCTTT	CASSRAGITEAFF	TRBJ1-1	few	-	TRBV19
TGTGCCAGCAGCTTAGAGGTGGGGACTAGCGGGGGACTGTCCTACAATGAGCAGTTCTTC	CASSLEVGTSGGLSYNEQFF	TRBJ2-1	once	TRBD2	TRBV11-3
TGTGCCAGCAGGCCAGGGGCTAGCCTAGATGGCTACACCTTC	CASRPGASLDGYTF	TRBJ1-2	-	-	TRBV6-5
TGCGCCAGCAGCCTGGAGGCCAGACAGAACACTGAAGCTTTCTTT	CASSLEARQNTEAFF	TRBJ1-1	once	-	TRBV5-1
TGTGCCAGCAGCCCGAGTCGGGGTGTCACAGATACGCAGTATTTT	CASSPSRGVTDTQYF	TRBJ2-3	-	-	TRBV7-9
TGTGCCAGCAGCTCGGATACAGGGTTCACGGGCTACACCTTC	CASSSDTGFTGYTF	TRBJ1-2	-	-	TRBV5-5
TGTGCCAGCAGCCTTCAGGGGAGTCAGGAGCAGTTCTTC	CASSLQGSQEQFF	TRBJ2-1	-	-	TRBV7-3
TGTGCCAGCAGTTTAATCGGACAGTATAATTCACCCCTCCACTTT	CASSLIGQYNSPLHF	TRBJ1-6	-	-	TRBV28
TGTGCCAGCAAGGTTACAGGTGCCAACACTGAAGCTTTCTTT	CASKVTGANTEAFF	TRBJ1-1	few	-	TRBV3-1/TRBV3-2
TGTGCCAGCAGTGAAGCGGCCGGCGGGACCCAGTACTTC	CASSEAAGGTQYF	TRBJ2-5	-	-	TRBV6-1
TGTGCCAGCAGCCTTCCCGGGACTAGCACAGATACGCAGTATTTT	CASSLPGTSTDTQYF	TRBJ2-3	-	-	TRBV5-4
TGTGCCAGCAGCTTAGCGCCTCCACGGGGCACCGGGGAGCTGTTTTTT	CASSLAPPRGTGELFF	TRBJ2-2	-	-	TRBV11-1
TGTGCCAGTAGACCGACAGGGGGAGGCTATGGCTACACCTTC	CASRPTGGGYGYTF	TRBJ1-2	-	TRBD1	TRBV19
TGTGCCAGCAGTACCGGGGGGGATATCACCGGGGAGCTGTTTTTT	CASSTGGDITGELFF	TRBJ2-2	-	TRBD2	TRBV2
TGCAGCGTTGAATCCCGGGACAGGGTCTCTGAAGCTTTCTTT	CSVESRDRVSEAFF	TRBJ1-1	-	TRBD1	TRBV29-1
TGTGCCTGGACCGAGGGGGCTCGGGTCGCTGAAGCTTTCTTT	CAWTEGARVAEAFF	TRBJ1-1	once	TRBD1	TRBV30
TGTGCCAGCAGCTGGGGACTAGCGGGGGACACCGGGGAGCTGTTTTTT	CASSWGLAGDTGELFF	TRBJ2-2	once	TRBD2	TRBV5-4
TGTGCCAGCAGCCAAGAACAGGACGCTGGCTACACCTTC	CASSQEQDAGYTF	TRBJ1-2	-	-	TRBV14
TGTGCCGGGACTAATTTCGGGGGAATGAACACTGAAGCTTTCTTT	CAGTNFGGMNTEAFF	TRBJ1-1	-	-	TRBV30
TGTGCCAGTTCGTTTTTGTCTTCGAACACTGAAGCTTTCTTT	CASSFLSSNTEAFF	TRBJ1-1	-	-	TRBV27
TGTGCCAGCCGAAGACAGAACACTGAAGCTTTCTTT	CASRRQNTEAFF	TRBJ1-1	-	-	TRBV7-9
TGTGCCAGCAGTCCCCGGACAGGGGCGAACACTGAAGCTTTCTTT	CASSPRTGANTEAFF	TRBJ1-1	-	TRBD1	TRBV28
TGTGCCATCACGACAGCCACCTCCAATGGCTACACCTTC	CAITTATSNGYTF	TRBJ1-2	-	-	TRBV10-3
TGTGCCAGCAGCCAGCAGGCAACTTTTGCGGGACTAGAAACCGGGGAGCTGTTTTTT	CASSQQATFAGLETGELFF	TRBJ2-2	-	TRBD2	TRBV28
TGTGCCAGCAGCTACGGTAAATACTATGGCTACACCTTC	CASSYGKYYGYTF	TRBJ1-2	few	-	TRBV3-1/TRBV3-2
TGCGCCAGCAGATTCGGAGACAGGGAAAATCCAAGCTATGGCTACACCTTC	CASRFGDRENPSYGYTF	TRBJ1-2	-	TRBD1	TRBV5-1
TGTGCCAGCAGTGCCCAGGGAATAAATGAGCAGTTCTTC	CASSAQGINEQFF	TRBJ2-1	-	-	TRBV2
TGTGCCAGCAGCTTGCTAGGGGTAAACAATCAGCCCCAGCATTTT	CASSLLGVNNQPQHF	TRBJ1-5	-	-	TRBV5-6
TGTGCCAGCAGCTTAGAGACAGGGGGAATTAATCAGCCCCAGCATTTT	CASSLETGGINQPQHF	TRBJ1-5	-	TRBD1	TRBV7-8
TGTGCCAGCAGCACTACTCGGGGTATACAGGGTCGTACTCAGCCCCAGCATTTT	CASSTTRGIQGRTQPQHF	TRBJ1-5	-	-	TRBV21-1
TGTGCCAGCAGCTTAGGTGTGACACCAACTAATGAAAAACTGTTTTTT	CASSLGVTPTNEKLFF	TRBJ1-4	-	-	TRBV7-2
TGTGCCGCCTCTCGGGGGGGCGCGGCCCCTGGGGCCAACGTCCTGACTTTC	CAASRGGAAPGANVLTF	TRBJ2-6	-	TRBD2	TRBV24-1
TGTGCCAGCCAACAGGGGGAGCAGACCCAGTACTTC	CASQQGEQTQYF	TRBJ2-5	-	TRBD1	TRBV11-2
TGTGCCACCAGTTCTGCACAGGGGGGCACAGATACGCAGTATTTT	CATSSAQGGTDTQYF	TRBJ2-3	-	TRBD1	TRBV24-1
TGTGCCAGCAGTTTAGGGACTACGCCAAATGAGCAGTTCTTC	CASSLGTTPNEQFF	TRBJ2-1	once	TRBD2	TRBV27
TGTGCCAGCAGTTACTCGGGCAGGGAGGGGAGTCAGCCCCAGCATTTT	CASSYSGREGSQPQHF	TRBJ1-5	-	-	TRBV6-6
TGTGCCAGCAGTACACAGGGGCCCGCCGATAACTATGGCTACACCTTC	CASSTQGPADNYGYTF	TRBJ1-2	few	TRBD1	TRBV6-6
TGTGCCAGCAGCTTTCTCAGGGGACAGTCAGAAGAGACCCAGTACTTC	CASSFLRGQSEETQYF	TRBJ2-5	-	TRBD1	TRBV5-6
TGTGCCAGCAGTTCCCGGGACAGCAATAATGAAAAACTGTTTTTT	CASSSRDSNNEKLFF	TRBJ1-4	-	TRBD1	TRBV6-2/TRBV6-3
TGTGCCTGGAGTCTAGGGGTCAATGAGCAGTTCTTC	CAWSLGVNEQFF	TRBJ2-1	-	-	TRBV30
TGTGCCAGCAGCTCCAACGGGCTCCGGGGCGAGCAGTACTTC	CASSSNGLRGEQYF	TRBJ2-7	-	-	TRBV7-8